The sequence of this TCR beta chain was determined in a study of technical replicates of blood from a few donors. Germline-derived CDR1 and CDR2 are MDHEN and SYDVKM. The CDR3 has 15 amino acids. V gave up 5 bases and J gave up 3 bases; unmatched junction bases: 4. Assay: immunoSEQ multiplex PCR; the TCRdb copy retains only in-frame clones and omits some. The table records about 15,000 clones, approximately 88% of them present only once. This clonotype was sampled from a human donor in good health. This sequence joins TRBV28 and TRBJ1-5, with 10 positions matching TRBD1. Sequencing used PBMCs. CDR3 in amino acids: CASSPGQGINQPQHF. DNA of the CDR3: TGTGCCAGCAGTCCGGGACAGGGGATCAATCAGCCCCAGCATTTT.